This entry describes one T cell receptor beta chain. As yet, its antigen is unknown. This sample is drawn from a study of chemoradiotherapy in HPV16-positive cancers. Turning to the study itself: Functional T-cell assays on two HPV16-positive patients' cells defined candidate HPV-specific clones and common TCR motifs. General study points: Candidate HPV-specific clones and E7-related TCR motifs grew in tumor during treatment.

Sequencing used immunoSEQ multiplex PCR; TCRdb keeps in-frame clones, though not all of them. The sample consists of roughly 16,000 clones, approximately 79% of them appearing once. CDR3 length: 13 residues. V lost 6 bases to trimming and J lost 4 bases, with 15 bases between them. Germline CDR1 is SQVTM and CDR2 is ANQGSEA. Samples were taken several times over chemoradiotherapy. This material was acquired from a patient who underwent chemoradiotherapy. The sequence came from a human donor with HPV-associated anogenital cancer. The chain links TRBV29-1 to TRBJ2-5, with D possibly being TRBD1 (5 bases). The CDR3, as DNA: TGCAGCGTACAATTATGGCAGGGAGAGACCCAGTACTTC. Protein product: CSVQLWQGETQYF.